The 9 T cell receptor beta chains below come from one sample, sequenced in a study of cytomegalovirus exposure and HLA in healthy donors. 13 Jbeta primers and 60 Vbeta primers were used for the PCR. The assay was immunoSEQ multiplex PCR, and TCRdb's table has in-frame clones only and misses some. Among about 130,000 clones, 75% to 90% were seen once, and the ten largest hold roughly 1.4%. Source material: PBMCs. These receptors were obtained from a man between 35 and 55 years old in good health and CMV-seronegative.

DNA of the CDR3: TGTGCCAGCAGTTCCCTAGACAGGGGCGTATACAATGAGCAGTTCTTC. Encoded protein: CASSSLDRGVYNEQFF. The V and J genes are TRBV27 and TRBJ2-1, with 8 bases fitting TRBD1. Germline V gene sequence: CDR1 MNHEY, CDR2 SMNVEV (reference sequence). The V and J ends lost 4 bases and 4 bases, in that order; junction bases with no gene match: 9. This CDR3 spans 16 amino acids.

The chain combines TRBV9 with TRBJ2-7, with TRBD2 matching over 11 bases. The CDR3 extends over 14 amino acids. Germline loops: CDR1 SGDLS, CDR2 YYNGEE. V shed 2 bases, J shed 3 bases, and the junction held 1 base outside the gene matches. The CDR3 spells CASSVGTSGYEQYF. The CDR3 DNA is TGTGCCAGCAGCGTGGGGACTAGCGGCTACGAGCAGTACTTC.

The chain combines TRBV7-9 with TRBJ1-4; D gene ambiguous. CDR3 length equals 12 residues. Germline assignment: CDR1 SEHNR and CDR2 FQNEAQ (reference sequence). Trimming removed 7 bases at V and 5 bases at J, with 8 bases between. For the CDR3, the DNA is TGTGCCAGCAAAGGAGTAAATGAAAAACTGTTTTTT. This gives the protein CASKGVNEKLFF. Based on the CDR3 plus reference TRBV7-9 and TRBJ1-4, the full variable domain is DTGVSQNPRHKITKRGQNVTFRCDPISEHNRLYWYRQTLGQGPEFLTYFQNEAQLEKSRLLSDRFSAERPKGSFSTLEIQRTEQGDSAMYLCASKGVNEKLFFGSGTQLSVL.

This chain uses TRBV12-5 with TRBJ2-7, with a possible D match to TRBD1 (6 bases). Per the germline V gene, CDR1 is LGHNT and CDR2 is FRNRAP. The ends were cut back, 5 bases at V and 5 bases at J, with 16 bases in the middle. The CDR3 consists of 14 residues. The CDR3 DNA sequence: TGTGCTAGTGGTCTCACACAGGGTATCCACGAGCAGTACTTC. It codes for CASGLTQGIHEQYF.

Only one count was recorded for this clone. The rearrangement uses TRBV19 and TRBJ1-1; D is unclear. Trimming left V 2 bases short and J 0 bases short, with 13 bases between. The CDR3 consists of 16 residues. Germline CDR1 and CDR2: LNHDA and SQIVND (reference sequence). This CDR3 is CASSIRGFPLNTEAFF. In DNA form, the CDR3 reads TGTGCCAGTAGTATACGAGGGTTCCCCCTGAACACTGAAGCTTTCTTT.

This sequence joins TRBV7-3 and TRBJ1-2; 8 positions agree with TRBD1. Germline lookup yields CDR1 SGHTA and CDR2 FQGTGA. After removal of 5 bases from V and 4 bases from J, the junction contained 3 bases not matched to a gene. This CDR3 comprises 13 residues. CDR3 loop: CASSPGTGYGYTF. CDR3 nucleotide sequence: TGTGCCAGCAGCCCAGGGACAGGCTATGGCTACACCTTC.

The chain has TRBV7-2 and TRBJ2-7; TRBD2 aligns across 10 bases. In germline, CDR1 is SGHTA, CDR2 FQGNSA. The CDR3 runs 15 residues. With V trimmed by 0 bases and J by 7 bases, 6 bases remained unmatched. This CDR3 is CASSLASLAGVEQYF. CDR3 DNA sequence: TGTGCCAGCAGCTTAGCTTCGCTAGCGGGGGTTGAGCAGTACTTC.

This chain joins TRBV19 and TRBJ1-5, with D tentatively TRBD1 (6 bases). Trimming shortened V by 4 bases and J by 5 bases, and 15 bases separated the two germline ends. The CDR3 totals 15 residues. The germline V gene has CDR1 LNHDA and CDR2 SQIVND (reference sequence). The chain's CDR3 is CASSTIQGADQPQHF. DNA for the CDR3: TGTGCCAGTAGTACGATACAGGGCGCGGATCAGCCCCAGCATTTT.

This clone was counted a single time. The chain has TRBV7-6 and TRBJ1-1, with 7 bases aligning to TRBD1. The CDR3 is 15 amino acids. Germline V gene sequence: CDR1 SGHVS, CDR2 FNYEAQ. V lost 5 bases, J lost 3 bases, and 9 bases stayed unmatched. The CDR3 loop reads CASSLMTGTDTEAFF. The DNA of the CDR3 is TGTGCCAGCAGCCTGATGACAGGGACGGACACTGAAGCTTTCTTT.